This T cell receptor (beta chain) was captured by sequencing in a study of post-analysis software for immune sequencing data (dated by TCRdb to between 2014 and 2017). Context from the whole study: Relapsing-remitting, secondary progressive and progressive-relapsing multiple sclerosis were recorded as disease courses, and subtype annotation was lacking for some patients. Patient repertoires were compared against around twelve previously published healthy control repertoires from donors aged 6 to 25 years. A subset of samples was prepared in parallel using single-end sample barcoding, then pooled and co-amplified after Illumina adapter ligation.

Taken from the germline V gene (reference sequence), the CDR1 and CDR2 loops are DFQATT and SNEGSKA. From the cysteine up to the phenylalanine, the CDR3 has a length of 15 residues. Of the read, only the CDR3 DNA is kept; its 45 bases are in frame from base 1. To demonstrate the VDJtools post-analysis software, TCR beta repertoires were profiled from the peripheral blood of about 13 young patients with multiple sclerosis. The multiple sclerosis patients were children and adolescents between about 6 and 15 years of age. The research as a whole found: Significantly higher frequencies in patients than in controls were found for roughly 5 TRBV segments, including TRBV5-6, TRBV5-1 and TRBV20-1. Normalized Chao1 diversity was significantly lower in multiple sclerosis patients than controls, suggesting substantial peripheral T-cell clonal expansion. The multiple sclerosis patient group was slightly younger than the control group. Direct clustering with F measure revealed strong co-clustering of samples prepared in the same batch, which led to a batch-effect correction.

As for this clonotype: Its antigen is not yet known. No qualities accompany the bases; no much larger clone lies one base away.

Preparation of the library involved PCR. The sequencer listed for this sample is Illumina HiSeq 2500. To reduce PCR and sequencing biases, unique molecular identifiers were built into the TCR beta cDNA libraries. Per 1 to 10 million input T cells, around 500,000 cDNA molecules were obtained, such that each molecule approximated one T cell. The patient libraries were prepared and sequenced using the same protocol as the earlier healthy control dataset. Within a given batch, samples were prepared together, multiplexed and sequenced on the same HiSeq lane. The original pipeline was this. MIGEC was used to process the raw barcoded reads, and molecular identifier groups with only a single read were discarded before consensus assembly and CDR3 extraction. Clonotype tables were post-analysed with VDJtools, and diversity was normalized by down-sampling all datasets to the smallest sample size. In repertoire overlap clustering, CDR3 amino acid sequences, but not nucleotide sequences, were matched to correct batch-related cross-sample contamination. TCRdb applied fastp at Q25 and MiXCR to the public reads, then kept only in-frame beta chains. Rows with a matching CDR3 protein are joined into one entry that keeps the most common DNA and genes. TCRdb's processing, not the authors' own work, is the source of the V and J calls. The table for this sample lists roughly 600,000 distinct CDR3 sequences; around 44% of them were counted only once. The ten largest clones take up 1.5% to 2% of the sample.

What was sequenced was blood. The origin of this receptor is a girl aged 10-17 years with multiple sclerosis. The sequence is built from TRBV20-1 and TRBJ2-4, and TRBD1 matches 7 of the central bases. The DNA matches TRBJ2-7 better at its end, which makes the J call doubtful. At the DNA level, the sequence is TGCAGTGCTTTCACTACAGGGGCTGCCTCCTACGAGCAGTACTTC. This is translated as CSAFTTGAASYEQYF.